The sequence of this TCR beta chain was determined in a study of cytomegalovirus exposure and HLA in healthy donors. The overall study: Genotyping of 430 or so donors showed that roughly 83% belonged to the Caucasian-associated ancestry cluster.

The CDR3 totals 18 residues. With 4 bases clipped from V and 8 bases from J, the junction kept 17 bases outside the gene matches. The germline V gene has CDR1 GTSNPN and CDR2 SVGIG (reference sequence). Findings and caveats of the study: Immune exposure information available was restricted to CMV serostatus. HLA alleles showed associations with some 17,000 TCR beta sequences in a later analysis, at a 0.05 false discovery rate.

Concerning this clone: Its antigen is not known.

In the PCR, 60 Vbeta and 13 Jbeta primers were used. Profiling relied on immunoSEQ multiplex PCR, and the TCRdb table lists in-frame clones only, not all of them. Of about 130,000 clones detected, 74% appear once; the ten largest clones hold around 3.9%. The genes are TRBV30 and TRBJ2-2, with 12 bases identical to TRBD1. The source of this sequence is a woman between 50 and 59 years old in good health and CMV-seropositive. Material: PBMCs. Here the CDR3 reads CAWNRDRGRPGFPGELFF. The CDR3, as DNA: TGTGCCTGGAATCGGGACAGGGGGCGCCCGGGGTTCCCTGGGGAGCTGTTTTTT.